What follows are 23 T cell receptor beta chains derived from one specimen sequenced in a study of shared clonotypes between healthy human individuals (dated by TCRdb to the early 2020s). The method was the immunoSEQ multiplex PCR assay. Drawn from immuneACCESS, this table holds only the in-frame rearrangements with V and J called that TCRdb kept. Clones are partly lost; checked studies trace under half to an unresolved V gene and leave the rest unexplained. The sample records approximately 530,000 clones, around 95% of which are singletons. The top ten constitute about 0.067% of the sample. The sequencing sample was made of naive CD4+ T cells sorted from blood. This sample's cell subset or site label indicates: CD45RA+ positively selected. The receptors stem from a woman in her thirties in good health.

This chain uses TRBV19 with TRBJ2-7; TRBD2 matches 13 bases. The V and J ends lost 5 bases and 2 bases, in that order; junction bases with no gene match: 12. Germline CDR1 LNHDA, CDR2 SQIVND (reference sequence). The CDR3 sequence is 18 residues long. The CDR3 sequence: CASSPRLGLAGVTYEQYF. The CDR3 DNA sequence: TGTGCCAGTAGTCCCCGCCTAGGACTAGCGGGAGTTACCTACGAGCAGTACTTC.

The chain combines TRBV6-6 with TRBJ2-1; D remains unclear. The CDR3 is 14 amino acids. V was pared by 6 bases and J by 0 bases, with 9 bases between. Germline CDR1 reads MNHNY; CDR2 reads SVGAGI (reference sequence). CDR3 amino acids: CASRALSSYNEQFF. The CDR3 bases are TGTGCCAGCAGGGCTCTAAGCTCCTACAATGAGCAGTTCTTC.

The chain uses TRBV5-1 and TRBJ2-7, with 8 bases matching TRBD2. The CDR3 spans 16 residues. Germline V lookup: CDR1 SGHRS, CDR2 YFSETQ. V trimming: 0 bases; J trimming: 3 bases; junction bases outside the gene matches: 8. In DNA form, the CDR3 reads TGCGCCAGCAGCTTGGTCAGAGCGGGAGACCTCTACGAGCAGTACTTC. Translating gives CASSLVRAGDLYEQYF.

This rearrangement joins TRBV5-6 to TRBJ1-3; the D gene is possibly TRBD1 (5 bases). This CDR3 spans 16 amino acids. Germline CDR1 SGHDT, CDR2 YYEEEE. The V end lost 4 bases, the J end lost 1 base, and 15 bases lay between the germline ends. The CDR3 is CASSGLGAGSGNTIYF. CDR3 in DNA: TGTGCCAGCAGCGGACTAGGTGCAGGGTCTGGAAACACCATATATTTT.

V and J are TRBV18 and TRBJ2-1; 8 nucleotides match TRBD2. Germline V gives CDR1 KGHSH, CDR2 LQKENI. CDR3 length: 16 residues. Unmatched junction bases numbered 3, after V lost 0 bases and J lost 2 bases. CDR3 coding DNA: TGTGCCAGCTCACCACCCCAGCGGGAGCCCTACAATGAGCAGTTCTTC. This encodes CASSPPQREPYNEQFF.

This clone was seen a single time. The gene calls are TRBV5-5 and TRBJ2-7, with D possibly matching TRBD1 (6 bases). V was clipped by 0 bases and J by 6 bases, with 13 bases between them. CDR3 length: 14 amino acids. Germline-derived CDR1 and CDR2 are SGHKS and YYEKEE (reference sequence). CDR3 sequence: CASSLVAGVREQYF. The CDR3 coding sequence is TGTGCCAGCAGCTTGGTGGCAGGGGTACGCGAGCAGTACTTC.

This clone was seen only once. Here the CDR3 reads CASSSVDSPGEKLFF. DNA of the CDR3: TGTGCCAGTAGTAGCGTGGACTCTCCGGGTGAAAAACTGTTTTTT. J is TRBJ1-4 and V is TRBV19; D not certain. Germline V lookup: CDR1 LNHDA, CDR2 SQIVND (reference sequence). V was trimmed by 4 bases and J by 7 bases, leaving 16 bases between them. This CDR3 is 15 amino acids long.

Only a few counts were recorded for this clone. The chain is built from TRBV9 and TRBJ1-2, with a weak D call TRBD1 (5 bases). Germline-derived CDR1 and CDR2 are SGDLS and YYNGEE. The CDR3 has 13 residues. Between the trimmed V and J ends, which lost 4 bases and 6 bases, there was a span of 13 bases. The CDR3 sequence: CASSPRWGNGYTF. CDR3 DNA: TGTGCCAGCAGCCCCCGGTGGGGGAATGGCTACACCTTC.

The rearrangement joins TRBV4-1 to TRBJ2-3; 13 bases fit TRBD2. CDR3 size: 17 residues. V lost 3 bases to trimming and J lost 6 bases; unmatched junction nucleotides: 9. Germline values: CDR1 MGHRA, CDR2 YSYEKL. For the CDR3, the DNA is TGCGCCAGCAGCCAGAAATGGACTAGCGGGAGTGAGGATACGCAGTATTTT. Translated, it gives CASSQKWTSGSEDTQYF.

The V call is TRBV4-1, the J call TRBJ2-1; tentative D call: TRBD2 (5 bases). The CDR3 has 16 amino acids. Looked up from germline, CDR1 is MGHRA and CDR2 is YSYEKL. Between the trimmed V and J ends, which lost 4 bases and 0 bases, there was a span of 13 bases. The DNA for the CDR3 is TGCGCCAGCAGCCCCTCCCGGGATGGCTCCTACAATGAGCAGTTCTTC. The encoded protein is CASSPSRDGSYNEQFF.

This clone was seen more than once but under ten times. The J gene is TRBJ1-5, the V gene TRBV18; 10 bases align to TRBD1. Trimming removed 3 bases from V and 4 bases from J; junction bases left unmatched: 3. The CDR3 contains 15 residues. The germline V gene has CDR1 KGHSH and CDR2 LQKENI. The CDR3 region has the DNA TGTGCCAGCTCACCGTTGGGACAGGGGAATCAGCCCCAGCATTTT. Translated, it gives CASSPLGQGNQPQHF.

The rearrangement joins TRBV28 to TRBJ2-7; D gene uncertain. Trimming removed 5 bases from V and 2 bases from J, with 13 bases in between. The CDR3 is 14 residues long. Per germline, CDR1 MDHEN and CDR2 SYDVKM. CDR3: CASSPQTVPYEQYF. DNA of the CDR3: TGTGCCAGCAGTCCACAGACTGTGCCCTACGAGCAGTACTTC. Looking up the rest from reference TRBV28 and TRBJ2-7 gives the full variable domain: DVKVTQSSRYLVKRTGEKVFLECVQDMDHENMFWYRQDPGLGLRLIYFSYDVKMKEKGDIPEGYSVSREKKERFSLILESASTNQTSMYLCASSPQTVPYEQYFGPGTRLTVT.

A word on this clone: The same CDR3 can be traced to other DNA sequences in this sample. The chain combines TRBV7-9 with TRBJ2-3, with D hard to call. CDR1 SEHNR and CDR2 FQNEAQ come from the germline V gene (reference sequence). This CDR3 spans 11 amino acids. Trimming removed 3 bases at V and 2 bases at J, with 0 bases between. The CDR3 DNA reads as TGTGCCAGCAGCTTCACAGATACGCAGTATTTT. It specifies CASSFTDTQYF.

The chain joins TRBV5-1 to TRBJ1-1; D remains ambiguous. The V gene's germline CDR1 is SGHRS and CDR2 YFSETQ. V was clipped by 7 bases and J by 1 base, with 8 bases between them. CDR3 length: 12 amino acids. The CDR3 coding sequence is TGCGCCAGCCGTAATACGAACACTGAAGCTTTCTTT. This translates into CASRNTNTEAFF. The complete variable domain, with remaining parts taken from reference TRBV5-1 and TRBJ1-1, reads KAGVTQTPRYLIKTRGQQVTLSCSPISGHRSVSWYQQTPGQGLQFLFEYFSETQRNKGNFPGRFSGRQFSNSRSEMNVSTLELGDSALYLCASRNTNTEAFFGQGTRLTVV.

This clone was detected once. V gene TRBV28 combines with J gene TRBJ2-7; a possible D gene is TRBD1 (6 bases). The V gene lost 4 bases and the J gene lost 3 bases, with 13 bases spanning the gap. The CDR3 contains 14 residues. Germline V gene sequence: CDR1 MDHEN, CDR2 SYDVKM. CDR3 region: CASSSTGSYYEQYF. DNA of the CDR3: TGTGCCAGCAGTTCGACAGGATCCTACTACGAGCAGTACTTC.

This chain uses TRBV10-3 with TRBJ2-7; TRBD2 matches at 12 bases. Per the germline V gene, CDR1 is ENHRY and CDR2 is SYGVKD. With 6 bases clipped from V and 2 bases from J, the junction kept 5 bases outside the gene matches. CDR3 length equals 15 residues. CDR3 sequence (DNA): TGTGCCATCAGCCCGGGACTAGCGGGCCCCTACGAGCAGTACTTC. Translated: CAISPGLAGPYEQYF.

The chain has TRBV19 and TRBJ1-1; TRBD1 aligns across 10 bases. The length of the CDR3 is 13 residues. Per the germline V gene, CDR1 is LNHDA and CDR2 is SQIVND (reference sequence). The V and J ends lost 9 bases and 3 bases, in that order; junction bases with no gene match: 4. CDR3 amino acids: CASDRGRDTEAFF. CDR3 DNA: TGTGCCAGCGACAGGGGGCGCGACACTGAAGCTTTCTTT. Together with reference TRBV19 and TRBJ1-1, the CDR3 gives the full variable domain: DGGITQSPKYLFRKEGQNVTLSCEQNLNHDAMYWYRQDPGQGLRLIYYSQIVNDFQKGDIAEGYSVSREKKESFPLTVTSAQKNPTAFYLCASDRGRDTEAFFGQGTRLTVV.

The J gene is TRBJ1-4, the V gene TRBV18, with TRBD1 identical over 9 bases. J gave up 7 bases and V 5 bases, and 5 bases lay outside the gene matches. The CDR3 contains 14 residues. Per the germline V gene, CDR1 is KGHSH and CDR2 is LQKENI. CDR3 protein: CASSSGTGTEKLFF. The CDR3 DNA is TGTGCCAGCTCATCCGGGACAGGGACTGAAAAACTGTTTTTT.

This clone was counted only a few times. The rearrangement uses TRBV30 and TRBJ2-5; no firm D call. Trimming shortened V by 2 bases and J by 5 bases, and 6 bases separated the two germline ends. The CDR3 has 11 residues. CDR1 is GTSNPN, CDR2 SVGIG, per germline (reference sequence). CDR3 amino acids: CAWSSPETQYF. CDR3 DNA: TGTGCCTGGAGTTCGCCGGAGACCCAGTACTTC.

The CDR3 protein is CASSLPQGAHGNTIYF. The CDR3 DNA reads as TGTGCCAGCAGCTTGCCTCAGGGGGCGCACGGAAACACCATATATTTT. V gene TRBV5-6 combines with J gene TRBJ1-3; 8 bases line up with TRBD1. Trimming took 1 base from V and 4 from J; bases not matched to a gene: 7. Germline CDR1 is SGHDT and CDR2 is YYEEEE. The CDR3 length is 16 residues. Together with reference TRBV5-6 and TRBJ1-3, the CDR3 gives the full variable domain: DAGVTQSPTHLIKTRGQQVTLRCSPKSGHDTVSWYQQALGQGPQFIFQYYEEEERQRGNFPDRFSGHQFPNYSSELNVNALLLGDSALYLCASSLPQGAHGNTIYFGEGSWLTVV.

The chain joins TRBV6-1 to TRBJ2-5; weak D call: TRBD2 (5 bases). Trimming shortened V by 7 bases and J by 0 bases, and 9 bases separated the two germline ends. The CDR3 spans 13 residues. The germline CDR1 and CDR2 sequences are MNHNS and SASEGT. The CDR3 DNA reads TGTGCCAGCACTCGGACTTACCAAGAGACCCAGTACTTC. It is translated as CASTRTYQETQYF.

The chain recombines TRBV4-2 with TRBJ2-2; tentatively, D is TRBD2 (6 bases). This CDR3 has 16 amino acids. Between the trimmed V and J ends, which lost 4 bases and 2 bases, there was a span of 14 bases. The germline gives CDR1 LGHNA, CDR2 YNFKEQ. In DNA, the CDR3 is TGTGCCAGCAGCCTCGCCGGGACTTCTAACACCGGGGAGCTGTTTTTT. This encodes CASSLAGTSNTGELFF.

The chain links TRBV7-9 to TRBJ2-5, with D perhaps assigned TRBD1 or TRBD2 (5 bases each). In germline, CDR1 is SEHNR, CDR2 FQNEAQ (reference sequence). V lost 3 bases and J 5 bases, leaving 10 bases between the germline ends. This CDR3 region has 13 residues. CDR3 DNA: TGTGCCAGCAGCTTTAGCGAGGGGGAGACCCAGTACTTC. This gives the protein CASSFSEGETQYF.